This T cell receptor (beta chain) was sequenced for a study of T-cell reconstitution after alpha-beta-depleted transplantation in children. CDR3 size: 13 residues. Germline CDR1 and CDR2: MNHEY and SVGEGT. V shed 7 bases and J shed 6 bases, with 16 bases lying between them. At least ten counts were recorded for this clonotype. Its specificity is unknown. Unique molecular identifiers were incorporated when the TCRbeta library was constructed. TCRdb re-called the PCR reads through MiXCR, storing one row per CDR3 protein. The repertoire consists of some 300,000 distinct CDR3 sequences, with approximately 7.3% occurring once and the leading ten covering over 7.5%. Study results and limitations: T-cell counts and diversity at one year post-transplant came mainly from newly produced T cells.

The sequence came from a female patient between 2 and 15 years old who had a stem cell transplant for Fanconi anemia, so the T cells may come from the graft donor. The sample in question was peripheral blood, obtained 360 days after TCRalphabeta/CD19-depleted stem cell transplant. The genes are TRBV6-2 or TRBV6-3 and TRBJ2-7; D perhaps matches TRBD1 (6 bases). CDR3 sequence (DNA): TGTGCCAGCACCACCCTAGGGGGTACCGAGCAGTACGTC. This gives the protein CASTTLGGTEQYV.